The source of this T cell receptor beta chain is a study of cytomegalovirus exposure and HLA in healthy donors. Whole-study results and caveats: By a later analysis, the bulk of CMV-associated TCR beta chains appeared HLA-restricted. Later analysis found that TCR beta chains associated with HLA were more clonally expanded than other, equally common chains. After further analysis at a later stage, 16,951 TCR beta sequences were associated with HLA alleles at 0.05 false discovery rate.

PCR used 60 Vbeta primers and 13 Jbeta primers. Sequenced by immunoSEQ multiplex PCR; TCRdb stores in-frame clones only, minus some. The data show about 130,000 clones, around 77% seen once. Points on this clone: Its target is unknown.

V gave up 8 bases and J gave up 0 bases; unmatched junction bases: 6. The germline gives CDR1 SGHTA, CDR2 FQGNSA. This CDR3 contains 16 residues. The origin of this receptor is a woman between 50 and 59 years old in good health and CMV-seronegative. This chain joins TRBV7-2 and TRBJ2-5; 13 positions match TRBD2. Sequencing input: PBMCs. For the CDR3, the DNA is TGTGCCAGCGGAGGGGGACTAGCGGGATACCAAGAGACCCAGTACTTC. It codes for CASGGGLAGYQETQYF.